This T cell receptor beta chain stems from a study of early T cells in non-severe SARS-CoV-2 infection. Study as a whole: RNA in bulk from unsorted whole blood was sequenced, and chains were unpaired.

Individual cDNA molecules each received unique molecular identifiers attached to them. TCRdb used MiXCR to reprocess the 5' RACE reads, holding one entry per CDR3 protein. The sample yields roughly 40,000 distinct CDR3 sequences, roughly 6% seen once. From germline, CDR1 is SGHVS and CDR2 FQNEAQ. V was shortened by 5 bases and J by 3 bases, with 13 bases between the two germline ends. The CDR3 loop spans 14 amino acids. General study results and limits: Anti-spike CD8 responses were favored in VDJdb matching, and private and CD4 specificities were missed.

This clonotype was detected ten times or more. The target antigen is unknown. Sample: whole blood. The sequence came from an adult who was a healthcare worker with PCR-confirmed SARS-CoV-2 infection or an uninfected control (not recorded which). V is TRBV7-8 and J is TRBJ1-2, with a weak D call TRBD1 (6 bases). This chain's CDR3 is CASSVGQTHYGYTF. The CDR3 DNA follows: TGTGCCAGCAGCGTAGGACAGACCCACTATGGCTACACCTTC.